Following are 32 T cell receptor beta chains from one sample sequenced in a study of T cell responses to AZD1222 COVID-19 vaccine. Only in-frame clones appear in the TCRdb table, and some are missing; sequencing was by immunoSEQ multiplex PCR. This sample yields around 140,000 clones, of which roughly 91% are seen a single time; around 5% belongs to the top ten. The starting material was peripheral blood, obtained on day 0 of AZD1222 vaccination. Every receptor here comes from an adult in good health.

The gene calls are TRBV6-2 or TRBV6-3 and TRBJ1-2; D call uncertain. V lost 0 bases and J 6 bases, leaving 17 bases between the germline ends. From germline, CDR1 is MNHEY and CDR2 SVGEGT. The CDR3 extends over 16 amino acids. The CDR3 region is CASSYSNNRQANGYTF. CDR3 DNA sequence: TGTGCCAGCAGTTACTCGAATAATCGTCAGGCCAATGGCTACACCTTC.

The genes are TRBV15 and TRBJ1-1; D gene unclear. The CDR3 is 13 amino acids. The V and J ends lost 1 base and 8 bases respectively, with 11 bases between them. From germline, CDR1 is LNHNV and CDR2 YYDKDF (reference sequence). CDR3 loop: CATSRGLQREAFF. Here the CDR3 DNA reads TGTGCCACCAGCAGAGGACTCCAGAGGGAAGCTTTCTTT.

J is TRBJ1-1 and V is TRBV7-3; D gene ambiguous. This CDR3 is 14 amino acids long. CDR1 is SGHTA and CDR2 is FQGTGA in the germline V gene. V was clipped by 3 bases and J by 3 bases, with 11 bases between them. The DNA for the CDR3 is TGTGCCAGCAGCTTGTCGGCCATTCACACTGAAGCTTTCTTT. It translates to CASSLSAIHTEAFF.

This clone was detected only once. The genes are TRBV7-2 and TRBJ2-5; the D gene could be TRBD1 or TRBD2 (5 bases each). The V gene lost 6 bases and the J gene lost 5 bases, with 13 bases spanning the gap. CDR1 SGHTA and CDR2 FQGNSA come from the germline V gene. CDR3 size: 13 residues. The CDR3 region is CASSSGPHETQYF. The CDR3 bases are TGTGCCAGCAGTTCGGGACCCCATGAGACCCAGTACTTC.

V gene TRBV7-9 combines with J gene TRBJ2-4; D gene ambiguous. CDR1 is SEHNR and CDR2 is FQNEAQ in the germline V gene (reference sequence). Trimming took 2 bases from V and 9 from J, leaving 14 bases between them. The CDR3 extends over 14 amino acids. The CDR3 DNA sequence: TGTGCCAGCAGCTTACACCATCCGGACGGCATTCAGTACTTC. It codes for CASSLHHPDGIQYF.

The J gene is TRBJ1-2, the V gene TRBV30; D unresolved. V was clipped by 0 bases and J by 8 bases, with 10 bases between them. The germline CDR1 and CDR2 sequences are GTSNPN and SVGIG (reference sequence). There are 12 residues in the CDR3. The CDR3 sequence is CAWSVQGLGYTF. DNA for the CDR3: TGTGCCTGGAGTGTACAAGGGCTGGGCTACACCTTC.

This clone was detected only once. J is TRBJ2-5 and V is TRBV11-3; 8 nucleotides align to TRBD1. The CDR3 extends over 15 amino acids. Trimming took 5 bases from V and 4 from J; bases not matched to a gene: 9. Germline CDR1 SGHNT, CDR2 YENEEA. The CDR3 is CASSKGQGRGETQYF. CDR3 nucleotide sequence: TGTGCCAGCAGCAAAGGACAGGGAAGAGGAGAGACCCAGTACTTC.

This chain connects TRBV6-1 to TRBJ2-5; no firm D call. The CDR3 runs 14 residues. CDR1 and CDR2 from the germline V gene are MNHNS and SASEGT. Trimming pared 2 bases from V and 5 bases from J, leaving 12 bases between. The CDR3: CASSELGIAETQYF. CDR3 DNA: TGTGCCAGCAGTGAACTGGGGATTGCGGAGACCCAGTACTTC.

The J gene is TRBJ2-7, the V gene TRBV4-2; 13 bases fit TRBD2. With 4 bases clipped from V and 5 bases from J, the junction kept 11 bases outside the gene matches. Germline-derived CDR1 and CDR2 are LGHNA and YNFKEQ. The CDR3 has 17 residues. CDR3: CASSPRLAGGLGDEQYF. In DNA, the CDR3 is TGTGCCAGCAGCCCTCGACTAGCGGGAGGCCTCGGGGACGAGCAGTACTTC.

This sequence joins TRBV12-5 and TRBJ1-1; TRBD1 agrees at 9 bases. This CDR3 is 15 amino acids long. V dropped 1 base and J dropped 5; count of bases not matched to a gene: 5. Germline V lookup: CDR1 LGHNT, CDR2 FRNRAP. This chain's CDR3 is CASGLGIDRGTEAFF. The CDR3 DNA follows: TGTGCTAGTGGTTTGGGGATCGACAGGGGGACTGAAGCTTTCTTT.

The chain couples TRBV9 to TRBJ1-3, with TRBD1 as a possible D gene (5 bases). Trimming cost V 0 bases and J 0 bases, with 7 bases left between them. Germline values: CDR1 SGDLS, CDR2 YYNGEE. The CDR3 contains 15 residues. The CDR3 bases are TGTGCCAGCAGCGTAGATGGGGGCTCTGGAAACACCATATATTTT. Protein product: CASSVDGGSGNTIYF. The whole variable domain, filled in from reference TRBV9 and TRBJ1-3, reads DSGVTQTPKHLITATGQRVTLRCSPRSGDLSVYWYQQSLDQGLQFLIQYYNGEERAKGNILERFSAQQFPDLHSELNLSSLELGDSALYFCASSVDGGSGNTIYFGEGSWLTVV.

The V gene is TRBV24-1, the J gene TRBJ2-2, with D perhaps TRBD2 (6 bases). The CDR3 runs to 14 residues. V lost 5 bases to trimming and J lost 5 bases, with 11 bases between them. Per germline, CDR1 KGHDR and CDR2 SFDVKD. CDR3 nucleotides: TGTGCCACCAGTGGTAGCGGCGGAACCGGGGAGCTGTTTTTT. Translating it yields CATSGSGGTGELFF.

The chain is built from TRBV7-9 and TRBJ1-1; D is possibly TRBD1 (5 bases). The germline gives CDR1 SEHNR, CDR2 FQNEAQ (reference sequence). Deletions cut 5 bases from V and 11 bases from J, with 15 bases between. This CDR3 spans 12 amino acids. CDR3 loop: CASSPTEVGAFF. The DNA for the CDR3 is TGTGCCAGCAGCCCGACAGAGGTCGGCGCTTTCTTT.

This clone has just one count. The rearrangement uses TRBV30 and TRBJ1-3; D may be TRBD1 (6 bases). The length of the CDR3 is 15 residues. V was clipped by 5 bases and J by 0 bases, with 14 bases between them. Germline V gene data show CDR1 as GTSNPN and CDR2 as SVGIG (reference sequence). The CDR3 sequence: CAWRPGHLSGNTIYF. The CDR3 region has the DNA TGTGCCTGGCGTCCGGGACACCTCTCTGGAAACACCATATATTTT.

This chain uses TRBV12-2 with TRBJ1-4. TRBV12-2 is a recognized pseudogene. The CDR3 totals 15 residues. CDR3 nucleotide sequence: TGTGCAAGTCGCTTCCCTCGGGGGGTTGGAGAAAAACTGTTTTTT. Translation: CASRFPRGVGEKLFF.

CDR3 region: CASSAQTGGGQETQYF. As DNA, the CDR3 is TGTGCCAGCAGCGCACAGACAGGGGGTGGTCAAGAGACCCAGTACTTC. This chain joins TRBV7-2 and TRBJ2-5, with 9 bases fitting TRBD1. In germline, CDR1 is SGHTA, CDR2 FQGNSA. The CDR3 has 16 amino acids. Trimming cost V 5 bases and J 2 bases; bases outside gene matches: 9. Full variable domain (outside the CDR3, taken from reference TRBV7-2 and TRBJ2-5): GAGVSQSPSNKVTEKGKDVELRCDPISGHTALYWYRQSLGQGLEFLIYFQGNSAPDKSGLPSDRFSAERTGGSVSTLTIQRTQQEDSAVYLCASSAQTGGGQETQYFGPGTRLLVL.

This chain links TRBV7-2 with TRBJ2-3; D is perhaps TRBD1 or TRBD2 (5 bases each). V lost 3 bases and J lost 2, with 9 bases in between. Germline V gene sequence: CDR1 SGHTA, CDR2 FQGNSA. The CDR3 sequence is 14 residues long. CDR3: CASSFLGTTDTQYF. Here the CDR3 DNA reads TGTGCCAGCAGCTTTCTCGGGACCACAGATACGCAGTATTTT.

The chain couples TRBV24-1 to TRBJ1-6; weak D call: TRBD1 (6 bases). This CDR3 spans 18 amino acids. The germline V gene has CDR1 KGHDR and CDR2 SFDVKD. V was shortened by 4 bases and J by 0 bases, with 15 bases between the two germline ends. The CDR3 loop reads CATSESGTPSSYNSPLHF. In DNA, the CDR3 is TGTGCCACCAGTGAGTCCGGGACACCGAGCTCCTATAATTCACCCCTCCACTTT.

This clone was counted a single time. This chain links TRBV7-2 with TRBJ2-3; D is unresolved. The CDR3 loop spans 15 amino acids. Deletions cut 0 bases from V and 5 bases from J, with 12 bases between. In germline, CDR1 is SGHTA, CDR2 FQGNSA. The CDR3 protein is CASSLALGAGDTQYF. The CDR3 DNA reads as TGTGCCAGCAGCTTAGCGCTAGGCGCTGGAGATACGCAGTATTTT.

The CDR3 spells CASSRQGLSNQPQHF. The CDR3 nucleotides read TGTGCCAGTAGTAGACAGGGCCTAAGCAATCAGCCCCAGCATTTT. The chain joins TRBV19 to TRBJ1-5; 7 bases match TRBD1. CDR3 length: 15 residues. The germline V gene has CDR1 LNHDA and CDR2 SQIVND (reference sequence). Trimming cost V 4 bases and J 1 base; bases outside gene matches: 4. Filled out from reference TRBV19 and TRBJ1-5, the complete variable domain reads DGGITQSPKYLFRKEGQNVTLSCEQNLNHDAMYWYRQDPGQGLRLIYYSQIVNDFQKGDIAEGYSVSREKKESFPLTVTSAQKNPTAFYLCASSRQGLSNQPQHFGDGTRLSIL.

This chain joins TRBV5-4 and TRBJ1-4, with D possibly TRBD1 on 6 matching bases. The CDR3 covers 15 residues. Germline lookup yields CDR1 SGHNT and CDR2 YYREEE (reference sequence). The germline V and J ends were trimmed by 3 bases and 2 bases, with 11 bases remaining between them. The CDR3 here is CASSSAGVTNEKLFF. For the CDR3, the DNA is TGTGCCAGCAGCTCCGCAGGGGTGACTAATGAAAAACTGTTTTTT. The complete variable domain, with remaining parts taken from reference TRBV5-4 and TRBJ1-4, reads ETGVTQSPTHLIKTRGQQVTLRCSSQSGHNTVSWYQQALGQGPQFIFQYYREEENGRGNFPPRFSGLQFPNYSSELNVNALELDDSALYLCASSSAGVTNEKLFFGSGTQLSVL.

The J gene is TRBJ2-1, the V gene TRBV7-8; 7 bases agree with TRBD1. After removal of 5 bases from V and 9 bases from J, the junction contained 13 bases not matched to a gene. The CDR3 extends over 15 amino acids. Looked up from germline, CDR1 is SGHVS and CDR2 is FQNEAQ. CDR3 amino acids: CASSPWTGDTGEQFF. CDR3 in DNA: TGTGCCAGCAGCCCTTGGACAGGTGATACGGGTGAGCAGTTCTTC.

The genes are TRBV19 and TRBJ1-4; D is possibly TRBD1 (5 bases). The CDR3 extends over 16 amino acids. The germline gives CDR1 LNHDA, CDR2 SQIVND (reference sequence). V was cut by 7 bases and J by 4 bases, with 19 bases left in between. The chain's CDR3 is CASTRRGGAFNEKLFF. The CDR3 DNA reads as TGTGCCAGTACCCGGAGGGGCGGGGCTTTTAATGAAAAACTGTTTTTT.

For this clone: Mismatch with germline at one junction end may stem from a read error. V is TRBV19 and J is TRBJ1-1; D is unclear. CDR3 size: 12 residues. CDR1 is LNHDA and CDR2 is SQIVND in the germline V gene (reference sequence). CDR3 bases: TGTGCCGGTAGTATAAGGGCAAGCGTGACTTTCTTT. Amino acid sequence: CAGSIRASVTFF.

This clone was detected only once. J is TRBJ1-2 and V is TRBV12-3 or TRBV12-4; 10 bases are a match to TRBD1. V shed 5 bases, J shed 8 bases, and the junction held 5 bases outside the gene matches. The length of the CDR3 is 13 residues. The CDR3 bases are TGTGCCAGCAGTGCGGGACAGGGGAAGGGCTACACCTTC. This translates into CASSAGQGKGYTF.

This clone has just one count. The chain carries TRBV7-9 and TRBJ1-1, with D hard to call. The CDR3 is 10 amino acids. With 9 bases removed from V and 4 bases from J, the gap between germline ends came to 6 bases. Germline V gene lookup returns CDR1 SEHNR and CDR2 FQNEAQ (reference sequence). The CDR3 here is CASSGTEAFF. DNA for the CDR3: TGTGCCAGTAGCGGCACTGAAGCTTTCTTT.

The chain couples TRBV13 to TRBJ2-1; the D is unclear. V was trimmed by 1 base and J by 7 bases, leaving 14 bases between them. Germline CDR1 is PRHDT and CDR2 is FYEKMQ (reference sequence). This CDR3 contains 15 residues. The CDR3 DNA is TGTGCCAGCAGCTTAGAAGGGCATTTCAGTAATGAGCAGTTCTTC. This translates into CASSLEGHFSNEQFF.

The chain carries TRBV13 and TRBJ2-7; possible D gene TRBD1, 5 bases. Trimming cost V 3 bases and J 6 bases, with 9 bases left between them. The CDR3 sequence is 12 residues long. Germline V gene lookup returns CDR1 PRHDT and CDR2 FYEKMQ (reference sequence). The CDR3 is CASSLKGSEQYF. The CDR3 nucleotides read TGTGCCAGCAGCTTGAAGGGGTCCGAGCAGTACTTC.

The chain couples TRBV18 to TRBJ1-2; possibly TRBD1 for D (6 bases). CDR1 is KGHSH, CDR2 LQKENI, per germline. The CDR3 has 14 residues. With 3 bases removed from V and 2 bases from J, the gap between germline ends came to 10 bases. The CDR3 DNA reads as TGTGCCAGCTCACCCGGACAGTTCAACTATGGCTACACCTTC. Translating it yields CASSPGQFNYGYTF.

This chain links TRBV4-1 with TRBJ1-4; D gene unclear. With 0 bases removed from V and 5 bases from J, the gap between germline ends came to 10 bases. The length of the CDR3 is 15 residues. Germline V gives CDR1 MGHRA, CDR2 YSYEKL. This chain's CDR3 is CASSQDPVGNEKLFF. CDR3 DNA: TGCGCCAGCAGCCAAGATCCGGTGGGGAATGAAAAACTGTTTTTT.

Turning to this clone: Germline and junction disagree at one end, which may indicate a read error. The chain recombines TRBV5-8 with TRBJ1-6; D call uncertain. Germline V gene data show CDR1 as SGHTS and CDR2 as YDEGEE. This CDR3 has 14 residues. CDR3 coding DNA: TGTGCCAGCAGCTTGTGGCAGGATAATTCACCCTTCCACTTT. Translated: CASSLWQDNSPFHF.

The chain links TRBV2 to TRBJ2-7; no definite D call. V was shortened by 6 bases and J by 0 bases, with 6 bases between the two germline ends. This CDR3 has 12 residues. Germline CDR1 and CDR2: SNHLY and FYNNEI. DNA for the CDR3: TGTGCCAGCAGCCCGAGCTCCTACGAGCAGTACTTC. This translates into CASSPSSYEQYF.